This TCR beta chain was found in a study of blood T cell repertoires in COVID-19. Trimming cost V 8 bases and J 1 base, with 8 bases left between them. In germline, CDR1 is MDHEN, CDR2 SYDVKM. This CDR3 has 13 residues. This table comes from immunoSEQ multiplex PCR, and its TCRdb copy is limited to in-frame clones, with some not included. There are 170,000 or so clones in the sample; approximately 87% occur only once, and 0.85% to 0.95% lies in the top ten. The sequence was collected from a woman between 18 and 30 years old who had recovered from COVID-19. What was sequenced was peripheral blood. This chain uses TRBV28 with TRBJ2-2; D gene unclear. CDR3 protein: CASGLRNTGELFF. The DNA for the CDR3 is TGTGCCAGCGGCCTCAGGAACACCGGGGAGCTGTTTTTT.